The T cell receptor (beta chain) under discussion was sequenced for a study of memory CD4+ T cells and cytomegalovirus serostatus. Under the authors' procedure: After removing out-of-frame reads, 2,204,828 distinct TCRbeta sequences remained. Profiled with immunoSEQ multiplex PCR; TCRdb holds only in-frame clones, not every one. V, J and clone size are taken as reported in that table, and D and trimming were inferred from the DNA itself. The sample lists 50,000 to 60,000 clones, more than 70% occurring once. Details on this clone: Other nucleotide sequences from this sample produce the same CDR3.

The sort gate was single viable CD3+CD4+CD8-CD45RO+ cells for memory CD4+ T cells. The germline V and J ends were trimmed by 3 bases and 8 bases, with 16 bases remaining between them. The CDR3 is 13 amino acids. The germline CDR1 and CDR2 sequences are GTSNPN and SVGIG (reference sequence). Sequences were obtained from memory CD4+ T cells from blood. The receptor comes from an adult in good health and CMV-seropositive. The rearrangement uses TRBV30 and TRBJ1-2; D possibly corresponds to TRBD1 (5 bases). CDR3 sequence reads: CAWSRDRPRGYTF. The CDR3 nucleotides read TGTGCCTGGAGCAGGGACCGCCCCCGGGGCTACACCTTC.